This TCR beta chain was recorded in a study of neurological immune-mediated disorders. 5'RACE employing 10-nucleotide random UMIs yielded the cDNA. Via MiXCR, TCRdb re-called the 5' RACE reads, giving one row per CDR3 protein. The table records about 15,000 distinct CDR3 sequences, roughly 3.2% of them present only once. Trimming removed 4 bases from V and 4 bases from J, with 20 bases in between. The CDR3 contains 17 residues. Germline CDR1 and CDR2: ENHRY and SYGVKD. The group of healthy controls was made up of people who were blood bank volunteers in Maryland, USA. In its sample, this clonotype was seen many times.

This receptor was identified in a woman aged 40 to 49 in good health. The specimen was CD8+ T cells from blood. The J gene is TRBJ2-1, the V gene TRBV10-3, with D maybe TRBD2 (6 bases). The CDR3, as DNA: TGTGCCATCAGTGGACCTTCGGGGCGGGAAGGATACAATGAGCAGTTCTTC. It specifies CAISGPSGREGYNEQFF.